Described below is a single TCR beta chain sequence and its context. Sequencing was performed with immunoSEQ multiplex PCR; in TCRdb, only in-frame clones are kept and a portion is missing. The sample lists roughly 1 million clones, around 82% occurring once. These data originate in a study of shared clonotypes between healthy human individuals. With 1 base removed from V and 5 bases from J, the gap between germline ends came to 14 bases. The CDR3 loop spans 15 amino acids. Germline V gives CDR1 SGDLS, CDR2 YYNGEE. Sequenced: memory CD4+ T cells from PBMCs. Subset in this sample: CD45RA-negative fraction. This receptor was taken from a man younger than 35 in good health. Some clones in this sample may be carry-over from other donors' samples. The genes are TRBV9 and TRBJ2-3; D remains unclear. CDR3 nucleotide sequence: TGTGCCAGCAGCGTACTTAGCACAAGTAGAGATACGCAGTATTTT. It yields the protein CASSVLSTSRDTQYF.